A single sample is the source of the 21 T cell receptor beta chains below, sequenced in a study of a mutant IDH1 vaccine in newly diagnosed glioma. Method: immunoSEQ multiplex PCR; TCRdb's copy keeps in-frame clones and lacks some. Of about 27,000 clones in the sample, around four fifths were seen once. Time point in this sample: week 35, safety follow-up. Every single dose of the vaccine, 300 ug of mutant IDH1 20-mer peptide, came with topical imiquimod. No antigen has been assigned to these receptors. The source was PBMCs, collected from a glioma patient whose treatment included an IDH1 peptide vaccine. Receptor source: a man aged 25 to 45 with glioma.

The J gene is TRBJ1-1, the V gene TRBV4-3; TRBD1 matches 7 bases. Per germline, CDR1 LGHNA and CDR2 YSLEER. The CDR3 length is 15 residues. V shed 3 bases, J shed 4 bases, and the junction held 8 bases outside the gene matches. CDR3: CASSQGQTPITEAFF. For the CDR3, the DNA is TGCGCCAGCAGCCAGGGACAGACGCCCATCACTGAAGCTTTCTTT.

This clone has only one observation. The chain carries TRBV6-6 and TRBJ1-5, with D unclear. There are 14 residues in the CDR3. V was shortened by 2 bases and J by 5 bases, with 10 bases between the two germline ends. From germline, CDR1 is MNHNY and CDR2 SVGAGI (reference sequence). CDR3 residues: CASSYPDADQPQHF. DNA for the CDR3: TGTGCCAGCAGTTACCCTGACGCCGATCAGCCCCAGCATTTT.

The chain joins TRBV4-3 to TRBJ2-4; 10 nucleotides match TRBD2. CDR3 size: 21 residues. Germline CDR1 LGHNA, CDR2 YSLEER. J gave up 1 base and V 0 bases, and 15 bases lay outside the gene matches. This CDR3 reads CASSQEVSAGGRGLAKNIQYF. The CDR3 coding sequence is TGCGCCAGCAGCCAAGAGGTTTCAGCGGGGGGGCGTGGTTTGGCCAAAAACATTCAGTACTTC.

The rearrangement links TRBV10-3 to TRBJ2-1; perhaps TRBD1 as D (6 bases). V gave up 3 bases and J gave up 5 bases, with 11 bases separating them. The CDR3 runs 14 residues. The germline gives CDR1 ENHRY, CDR2 SYGVKD. The CDR3 spells CAISELDRNNEQFF. CDR3 sequence (DNA): TGTGCCATCAGTGAATTGGACAGAAACAATGAGCAGTTCTTC.

Here the CDR3 reads CASSRQGAKNIQYF. CDR3 DNA: TGTGCCAGCAGTAGACAGGGAGCCAAAAACATTCAGTACTTC. The chain employs TRBV5-6 and TRBJ2-4; 7 positions agree with TRBD1. This CDR3 is built from 14 residues. V shed 5 bases and J 0 bases; nucleotides not matched to a gene: 2. The germline V gene has CDR1 SGHDT and CDR2 YYEEEE.

The sample holds a few counts of this clone. The rearrangement links TRBV19 to TRBJ1-1, with D uncertain. V was shortened by 5 bases and J by 0 bases, with 16 bases between the two germline ends. The CDR3 runs 16 residues. Germline CDR1 and CDR2: LNHDA and SQIVND (reference sequence). Here the CDR3 DNA reads TGTGCCAGTAGTGCAGCCGGTGGGAACATGAACACTGAAGCTTTCTTT. Its translation: CASSAAGGNMNTEAFF.

The genes are TRBV20-1 and TRBJ1-2; D not resolved. The CDR3 sequence is 11 residues long. The germline V gene encodes CDR1 DFQATT and CDR2 SNEGSKA (reference sequence). Trimming removed 6 bases at V and 8 bases at J, with 13 bases between. In DNA, the CDR3 is TGCAGTGCCAGGACCCCCGCGGGCTACACCTTC. Its translation: CSARTPAGYTF.

V is TRBV5-1 and J is TRBJ2-3; D is ambiguous. CDR3 length equals 11 residues. The germline CDR1 and CDR2 sequences are SGHRS and YFSETQ. V shed 3 bases and J shed 5 bases, with 4 bases lying between them. CDR3 nucleotides: TGCGCCAGCAGCTATGGAGATACGCAGTATTTT. Encoded protein: CASSYGDTQYF.

The chain employs TRBV10-3 and TRBJ2-2, with 11 bases identical to TRBD2. The CDR3 runs to 17 residues. Trimming cost V 5 bases and J 6 bases; bases outside gene matches: 11. Germline V gives CDR1 ENHRY, CDR2 SYGVKD. The CDR3 protein is CAISFAWGLAEAGELFF. The CDR3 coding sequence is TGTGCCATCAGTTTTGCATGGGGACTAGCGGAAGCCGGGGAGCTGTTTTTT.

The rearrangement uses TRBV12-2 and TRBJ2-4; TRBD2, as called in the table, went unchecked against the DNA. TRBV12-2 is a pseudogene segment. This CDR3 contains 14 residues. CDR3 in DNA: TGTGCAAGTCGCTTAGGTGAGGGCAAAAACATTCAGTACTTC. Its protein product is CASRLGEGKNIQYF.

The chain links TRBV6-6 to TRBJ1-6; D gene ambiguous. The V and J ends lost 3 bases and 6 bases respectively, with 9 bases between them. This CDR3 is built from 14 residues. Germline-derived CDR1 and CDR2 are MNHNY and SVGAGI (reference sequence). CDR3 nucleotides: TGTGCCAGCAGTTATGGGGAACGTAATTCACCCCTCCACTTT. It translates to CASSYGERNSPLHF.

This clone was counted once. The chain uses TRBV7-2 and TRBJ1-2, with 9 bases fitting TRBD1. The CDR3 runs to 16 residues. V lost 5 bases and J lost 8; bases outside the gene matches: 15. The germline CDR1 and CDR2 sequences are SGHTA and FQGNSA. Here the CDR3 reads CASSPTGGGEGFGYTF. The CDR3 DNA follows: TGTGCCAGCAGCCCCACAGGGGGCGGAGAGGGCTTCGGCTACACCTTC.

V gene TRBV7-2 combines with J gene TRBJ2-1; a possible D gene is TRBD1 (5 bases). This CDR3 has 14 residues. CDR1 is SGHTA and CDR2 is FQGNSA in the germline V gene. The germline V and J ends were trimmed by 5 bases and 3 bases, with 11 bases remaining between them. CDR3 residues: CASSPDSIYNEQFF. DNA for the CDR3: TGTGCCAGCAGCCCCGACAGTATCTACAATGAGCAGTTCTTC.

The chain is built from TRBV11-1 and TRBJ2-2; possibly TRBD2 for D (5 bases). This CDR3 is built from 14 residues. Germline values: CDR1 SGHAT, CDR2 FQDESV (reference sequence). Trimming took off 2 bases at V and 8 bases at J, with 12 bases between the two ends. The CDR3 reads CASSLSEVGGELFF. CDR3 sequence (DNA): TGTGCCAGCAGCTTATCGGAGGTCGGAGGGGAGCTGTTTTTT.

The genes are TRBV6-5 and TRBJ1-1; possible D gene TRBD1, 5 bases. V lost 6 bases and J 10 bases, leaving 18 bases between the germline ends. The CDR3 spans 13 residues. Per the germline V gene, CDR1 is MNHEY and CDR2 is SVGAGI. CDR3 in DNA: TGTGCCAGCAGCCTTTCGAATTATGGGGGAGCTTTCTTT. It is translated as CASSLSNYGGAFF.

V and J are TRBV30 and TRBJ2-1, with D perhaps assigned TRBD1 or TRBD2 (6 bases each). The CDR3 totals 15 residues. V lost 4 bases to trimming and J lost 7 bases, with 20 bases between them. In germline, CDR1 is GTSNPN, CDR2 SVGIG (reference sequence). CDR3 DNA sequence: TGTGCCTGGAAGGGGGGCAGACGGTTGGGAAATGAGCAGTTCTTC. Amino acids: CAWKGGRRLGNEQFF.

The rearrangement uses TRBV27 and TRBJ1-2; TRBD1 matches at 8 bases. The CDR3 is made up of 15 amino acids. CDR1 is MNHEY and CDR2 is SMNVEV in the germline V gene (reference sequence). J lost 5 bases, V lost 6 bases, and 11 bases had no gene match. CDR3 amino acids: CASSQVGTGGYGYTF. The CDR3 region has the DNA TGTGCCAGCAGCCAAGTGGGGACAGGCGGGTATGGCTACACCTTC.

This rearrangement joins TRBV6-1 to TRBJ1-4; 8 nucleotides agree with TRBD1. V shed 6 bases, J shed 3 bases, and the junction held 0 bases outside the gene matches. The germline V gene has CDR1 MNHNS and CDR2 SASEGT. This CDR3 comprises 13 residues. This CDR3 reads CASRDRANEKLFF. CDR3 coding DNA: TGTGCCAGCAGGGACAGGGCTAATGAAAAACTGTTTTTT.

The CDR3: CASSQGAGLQGYEQYF. The DNA of the CDR3 is TGCGCCAGCAGCCAAGGAGCGGGTCTACAAGGCTACGAGCAGTACTTC. The chain combines TRBV4-3 with TRBJ2-7; D may be TRBD2 (6 bases). This CDR3 comprises 16 residues. The germline V gene has CDR1 LGHNA and CDR2 YSLEER. V was clipped by 1 base and J by 3 bases, with 16 bases between them.

The J gene is TRBJ1-1, the V gene TRBV5-1; possible D gene TRBD1, 5 bases. This CDR3 contains 14 residues. The germline CDR1 and CDR2 sequences are SGHRS and YFSETQ. V was pared by 1 base and J by 0 bases, with 7 bases between. The CDR3: CASSLRGMNTEAFF. CDR3 nucleotides: TGCGCCAGCAGCTTGAGGGGAATGAACACTGAAGCTTTCTTT.

This chain connects TRBV29-1 to TRBJ2-5; D may be TRBD2 (5 bases). This CDR3 contains 13 residues. V lost 7 bases and J 0 bases, leaving 12 bases between the germline ends. Germline V gives CDR1 SQVTM, CDR2 ANQGSEA. The CDR3 spells CSAEGRDQETQYF. The DNA of the CDR3 is TGCAGCGCCGAGGGAAGGGACCAAGAGACCCAGTACTTC.